One sample yielded the 31 T cell receptor beta chains listed below, sequenced in a study of blood T cell repertoires in COVID-19. Only in-frame clones appear in the TCRdb table, and some are missing; sequencing was by immunoSEQ multiplex PCR. Of 290,000 or so clones listed, about 90% are singletons. The sequenced sample was PBMCs or T cells enriched from blood (not recorded which). Receptors originate from a young woman with acute COVID-19.

In this sample, this clone turned up once. V is TRBV5-5 and J is TRBJ2-7; a possible D gene is TRBD2 (6 bases). The V and J ends lost 0 bases and 3 bases respectively, with 7 bases between them. The V gene's germline CDR1 is SGHKS and CDR2 YYEKEE (reference sequence). The CDR3 is made up of 13 amino acids. The CDR3 DNA sequence: TGTGCCAGCAGCTTGGCTAGCGTCTACGAGCAGTACTTC. Translated: CASSLASVYEQYF.

The chain recombines TRBV7-9 with TRBJ2-1; D possibly corresponds to TRBD2 (6 bases). Germline assignment: CDR1 SEHNR and CDR2 FQNEAQ (reference sequence). The CDR3 spans 15 residues. V dropped 2 bases and J dropped 4 bases, with 12 bases sitting between them. The CDR3, as DNA: TGTGCCAGCAGCTTATTAACGAGCGGGTACAATGAGCAGTTCTTC. The encoded protein is CASSLLTSGYNEQFF. Combining the CDR3 with reference TRBV7-9 and TRBJ2-1 gives the whole variable domain DTGVSQNPRHKITKRGQNVTFRCDPISEHNRLYWYRQTLGQGPEFLTYFQNEAQLEKSRLLSDRFSAERPKGSFSTLEIQRTEQGDSAMYLCASSLLTSGYNEQFFGPGTRLTVL.

This rearrangement joins TRBV5-1 to TRBJ2-4, with TRBD1 matching over 10 bases. Germline V gene data show CDR1 as SGHRS and CDR2 as YFSETQ. The CDR3 runs to 14 residues. J lost 7 bases, V lost 0 bases, and 1 base had no gene match. CDR3 sequence: CASSLGDRGNIQYF. CDR3 bases: TGCGCCAGCAGCTTGGGGGACAGGGGTAACATTCAGTACTTC.

The chain uses TRBV2 and TRBJ2-7; weak D call: TRBD1 (8 bases). The length of the CDR3 is 13 residues. Germline values: CDR1 SNHLY, CDR2 FYNNEI. V shed 6 bases and J shed 4 bases, with 13 bases lying between them. CDR3 nucleotide sequence: TGTGCCAGCAGGAACAGGGGGGGATACGAGCAGTACTTC. Protein sequence: CASRNRGGYEQYF.

A single count supports this clone. This rearrangement joins TRBV19 to TRBJ1-3; D is undetermined. CDR3 length equals 14 residues. Germline CDR1 and CDR2: LNHDA and SQIVND (reference sequence). The germline V and J ends were trimmed by 3 bases and 1 base, with 7 bases remaining between them. The CDR3 protein is CASSIGGSGNTIYF. CDR3 DNA sequence: TGTGCCAGTAGTATCGGAGGGTCTGGAAACACCATATATTTT.

The genes are TRBV5-1 and TRBJ2-7, with TRBD2 identical over 11 bases. CDR3 length equals 15 residues. CDR1 is SGHRS, CDR2 YFSETQ, per germline. The ends lost 5 bases at V and 0 bases at J; junction bases unmatched: 4. The CDR3 DNA follows: TGCGCCAGCAGTCCGGGACTAGCGGCCTCCTACGAGCAGTACTTC. The encoded protein is CASSPGLAASYEQYF.

The CDR3 DNA reads as TGTGCCATCAGTGAGGCAGGGGGATTTTATGGCTACACCTTC. Its translation: CAISEAGGFYGYTF. This chain links TRBV10-3 with TRBJ1-2; 7 nucleotides line up with TRBD1. Germline assignment: CDR1 ENHRY and CDR2 SYGVKD. CDR3 size: 14 residues. The ends lost 2 bases at V and 5 bases at J; junction bases unmatched: 5.

The genes are TRBV6-1 and TRBJ1-2; D gene unclear. Between the trimmed V and J ends, which lost 3 bases and 4 bases, there was a span of 15 bases. The CDR3 contains 15 residues. Germline V lookup: CDR1 MNHNS, CDR2 SASEGT. The CDR3 is CASSDVPVGSYGYTF. The CDR3 coding sequence is TGTGCCAGCAGTGACGTCCCCGTGGGGAGCTATGGCTACACCTTC.

The genes are TRBV28 and TRBJ1-5; 8 bases line up with TRBD1. The trim removed 6 bases at V and 3 bases at J, leaving 1 base unmatched. In germline, CDR1 is MDHEN, CDR2 SYDVKM. CDR3 size: 13 residues. In DNA, the CDR3 is TGTGCCAGCAGGGGACAGGTCAATCAGCCCCAGCATTTT. Encoded protein: CASRGQVNQPQHF.

The rearrangement links TRBV7-6 to TRBJ2-2, with D perhaps TRBD2 (7 bases). The CDR3 sequence is 17 residues long. Trimming took off 1 base at V and 4 bases at J, with 16 bases between the two ends. Germline V gives CDR1 SGHVS, CDR2 FNYEAQ. As DNA, the CDR3 is TGTGCCAGCAGCTTAGTCCCTCGGGGGGCAGTCACCGGGGAGCTGTTTTTT. The encoded protein is CASSLVPRGAVTGELFF. Using reference TRBV7-6 and TRBJ2-2 for the parts outside the CDR3, the full variable domain is GAGVSQSPRYKVTKRGQDVALRCDPISGHVSLYWYRQALGQGPEFLTYFNYEAQQDKSGLPNDRFSAERPEGSISTLTIQRTEQRDSAMYRCASSLVPRGAVTGELFFGEGSRLTVL.

The V call is TRBV7-9, the J call TRBJ1-4; TRBD1 matches at 7 bases. The CDR3 is 15 residues long. V was clipped by 1 base and J by 7 bases; unmatched bases: 6. The V gene's germline CDR1 is SEHNR and CDR2 FQNEAQ (reference sequence). The CDR3 region is CASSLGEGGVEKLFF. Written as DNA, the CDR3 is TGTGCCAGCAGCTTAGGAGAAGGGGGCGTTGAAAAACTGTTTTTT.

V and J are TRBV6-5 and TRBJ1-2; D is unclear. This CDR3 has 14 residues. Deletions cut 7 bases from V and 3 bases from J, with 15 bases between. Looked up from germline, CDR1 is MNHEY and CDR2 is SVGAGI. CDR3 protein: CASIFGNSDYGYTF. The CDR3 region has the DNA TGTGCCAGCATTTTCGGGAATTCAGACTATGGCTACACCTTC.

This chain uses TRBV13 with TRBJ1-2; D is unresolved. Germline-derived CDR1 and CDR2 are PRHDT and FYEKMQ (reference sequence). This CDR3 is 13 amino acids long. Trimming pared 2 bases from V and 6 bases from J, leaving 10 bases between. The CDR3 sequence: CASSLLPADGYTF. DNA of the CDR3: TGTGCCAGCAGCTTACTCCCGGCGGATGGCTACACCTTC.

J is TRBJ2-7 and V is TRBV4-1, with 7 nucleotides matching TRBD1. Germline-derived CDR1 and CDR2 are MGHRA and YSYEKL. CDR3 length: 15 amino acids. J lost 2 bases, V lost 6 bases, and 10 bases had no gene match. The CDR3 bases are TGCGCCAGCAGTCCTGACAGGGTGCCCACCTACGAGCAGTACTTC. Its protein product is CASSPDRVPTYEQYF.

The chain couples TRBV20-1 to TRBJ1-1; D is undetermined. Germline lookup yields CDR1 DFQATT and CDR2 SNEGSKA (reference sequence). Trimming took off 4 bases at V and 3 bases at J, with 6 bases between the two ends. The CDR3 runs 11 residues. CDR3 sequence (DNA): TGCAGTGCTACGTCCGACACTGAAGCTTTCTTT. Translated, it gives CSATSDTEAFF.

The V gene is TRBV4-2, the J gene TRBJ2-7, with TRBD2 matching 8 bases. CDR1 and CDR2 from the germline V gene are LGHNA and YNFKEQ. The ends lost 4 bases at V and 5 bases at J; junction bases unmatched: 7. The CDR3 covers 14 residues. The CDR3 reads CASSPPGGAHEQYF. Written as DNA, the CDR3 is TGTGCCAGCAGCCCTCCGGGGGGGGCTCACGAGCAGTACTTC.

The chain couples TRBV7-3 to TRBJ1-1, with D hard to call. This CDR3 spans 13 amino acids. Germline CDR1 reads SGHTA; CDR2 reads FQGTGA. Trimming took off 8 bases at V and 1 base at J, with 11 bases between the two ends. CDR3 sequence (DNA): TGTGCCAGCTCCCTGACGGGGAACACTGAAGCTTTCTTT. Protein: CASSLTGNTEAFF.

The chain combines TRBV5-4 with TRBJ1-2, with TRBD1 as a possible D gene (5 bases). V was clipped by 4 bases and J by 5 bases, with 12 bases between them. The CDR3 is 13 residues long. Per the germline V gene, CDR1 is SGHNT and CDR2 is YYREEE (reference sequence). CDR3: CASSLTESYGYTF. The CDR3 DNA follows: TGTGCCAGCAGCCTGACAGAGAGTTATGGCTACACCTTC.

J is TRBJ2-3 and V is TRBV7-9; 7 bases map to TRBD2. Germline V CDR1 and CDR2: SEHNR, FQNEAQ (reference sequence). The CDR3 runs to 15 residues. J gave up 2 bases and V 3 bases, and 5 bases lay outside the gene matches. The chain's CDR3 is CASSFNSGDTDTQYF. The CDR3 DNA reads as TGTGCCAGCAGCTTTAACAGCGGGGACACAGATACGCAGTATTTT. The full variable domain, its missing parts supplied by reference TRBV7-9 and TRBJ2-3, is DTGVSQNPRHKITKRGQNVTFRCDPISEHNRLYWYRQTLGQGPEFLTYFQNEAQLEKSRLLSDRFSAERPKGSFSTLEIQRTEQGDSAMYLCASSFNSGDTDTQYFGPGTRLTVL.

The genes are TRBV6-4 and TRBJ2-6; D is possibly TRBD1 (5 bases). In germline, CDR1 is MRHNA, CDR2 SNTAGT. CDR3 size: 15 residues. The V end was cut by 6 bases, the J end by 0 bases, with 9 bases between. The DNA of the CDR3 is TGTGCCAGCAGCCCAGGGTCCTCTGGGGCCAACGTCCTGACTTTC. Its protein product is CASSPGSSGANVLTF.

The chain recombines TRBV19 with TRBJ2-7; tentatively, D is TRBD2 (5 bases). CDR3 length: 13 amino acids. The ends were cut back, 2 bases at V and 6 bases at J, with 11 bases in the middle. Looked up from germline, CDR1 is LNHDA and CDR2 is SQIVND (reference sequence). DNA of the CDR3: TGTGCCAGTAGTATACCGGCTGGAGGCGAGCAGTACTTC. It translates to CASSIPAGGEQYF.

This chain links TRBV19 with TRBJ1-1, with D possibly being TRBD1 (6 bases). The CDR3 spans 17 residues. Germline V gene data show CDR1 as LNHDA and CDR2 as SQIVND (reference sequence). Trimming cost V 9 bases and J 0 bases, with 23 bases left between them. CDR3 residues: CASRGAEGQVLNTEAFF. In DNA, the CDR3 is TGTGCCAGCCGGGGGGCCGAGGGGCAAGTCCTGAACACTGAAGCTTTCTTT.

The chain combines TRBV28 with TRBJ1-5; weak D call: TRBD1 (5 bases). Germline values: CDR1 MDHEN, CDR2 SYDVKM. Trimming pared 6 bases from V and 2 bases from J, leaving 14 bases between. CDR3 length: 15 residues. CDR3 sequence: CASSKQAIGNQPQHF. For the CDR3, the DNA is TGTGCCAGCAGCAAACAGGCAATAGGCAATCAGCCCCAGCATTTT.

The rearrangement joins TRBV28 to TRBJ1-5, with D uncertain. Trimming left V 2 bases short and J 1 base short, with 6 bases between. CDR3 length: 14 residues. Germline-derived CDR1 and CDR2 are MDHEN and SYDVKM. CDR3 coding DNA: TGTGCCAGCAGTTTACTGGGCAGCAATCAGCCCCAGCATTTT. As protein: CASSLLGSNQPQHF.

The gene calls are TRBV19 and TRBJ2-1, with 9 bases fitting TRBD1. V shed 3 bases, J shed 7 bases, and the junction held 7 bases outside the gene matches. CDR3 length equals 15 residues. The germline CDR1 and CDR2 sequences are LNHDA and SQIVND (reference sequence). The CDR3 protein is CASSIQGQGINEQFF. CDR3 bases: TGTGCCAGTAGTATCCAGGGACAGGGCATTAATGAGCAGTTCTTC.

This chain links TRBV29-1 with TRBJ1-1, with TRBD1 as a possible D gene (6 bases). Trimming took off 2 bases at V and 3 bases at J, with 13 bases between the two ends. From germline, CDR1 is SQVTM and CDR2 ANQGSEA. This CDR3 contains 14 residues. The CDR3 sequence: CSVEIGGGDTEAFF. The CDR3 DNA follows: TGCAGCGTTGAAATCGGAGGGGGGGACACTGAAGCTTTCTTT.

The V and J genes are TRBV7-9 and TRBJ1-3; D call uncertain. Trimming pared 1 base from V and 0 bases from J, leaving 10 bases between. Germline assignment: CDR1 SEHNR and CDR2 FQNEAQ (reference sequence). This CDR3 contains 16 residues. This CDR3 is CASSLGRTASGNTIYF. The DNA for the CDR3 is TGTGCCAGCAGCTTAGGTCGGACTGCCTCTGGAAACACCATATATTTT.

The rearrangement uses TRBV27 and TRBJ2-7, with a possible D match to TRBD1 (6 bases). The V and J ends lost 4 bases and 6 bases respectively, with 13 bases between them. The CDR3 runs 13 residues. CDR1 MNHEY and CDR2 SMNVEV come from the germline V gene (reference sequence). The chain's CDR3 is CASSWGPGGEQYF. DNA for the CDR3: TGTGCCAGCAGTTGGGGGCCGGGCGGCGAGCAGTACTTC.

J is TRBJ2-1 and V is TRBV1; whether TRBD2, the table's D call, matches the DNA was not checked. TRBV1 is termed a pseudogene. This CDR3 is built from 13 residues. The CDR3 here is CTSSQGLQHEQFF. As DNA, the CDR3 is TGCACCAGCAGCCAGGGACTCCAGCATGAGCAGTTCTTC.

This clone is a singleton in its sample. CDR3 nucleotide sequence: TGCGCCAGTACCCTAACCCGGGACAGGGCTTCGAGCGAGCAGTACTTC. It specifies CASTLTRDRASSEQYF. This chain connects TRBV5-1 to TRBJ2-7, with 9 positions matching TRBD1. V dropped 8 bases and J dropped 6; count of bases not matched to a gene: 18. Germline V gives CDR1 SGHRS, CDR2 YFSETQ. This CDR3 is built from 16 residues.

This clone was picked up a small number of times. The V call is TRBV19, the J call TRBJ1-5; D perhaps matches TRBD1 (5 bases). V lost 9 bases, J lost 0 bases, and 12 bases lay in between. CDR1 and CDR2 (germline): LNHDA, SQIVND (reference sequence). This CDR3 spans 14 amino acids. Here the CDR3 reads CASRQLYSNQPQHF. Here the CDR3 DNA reads TGTGCCAGCCGACAGCTTTATAGCAATCAGCCCCAGCATTTT. The entire variable domain, with the rest obtained from reference TRBV19 and TRBJ1-5, is as follows: DGGITQSPKYLFRKEGQNVTLSCEQNLNHDAMYWYRQDPGQGLRLIYYSQIVNDFQKGDIAEGYSVSREKKESFPLTVTSAQKNPTAFYLCASRQLYSNQPQHFGDGTRLSIL.